These 25 T cell receptor beta chains originate from one sample sequenced in a study of T cell responses to AZD1222 COVID-19 vaccine. Measured with immunoSEQ multiplex PCR; TCRdb has only the in-frame clones, and not every one. The table has 150,000 to 200,000 clones, around 92% seen once. The starting material was peripheral blood, obtained 28 days after the second AZD1222 dose. The receptors shown here come from an adult who received the AZD1222 COVID-19 vaccine.

A single count supports this clone. The J gene is TRBJ1-6, the V gene TRBV2; D gene uncertain. V was trimmed by 4 bases and J by 5 bases, leaving 18 bases between them. CDR3 length: 17 residues. The germline gives CDR1 SNHLY, CDR2 FYNNEI. CDR3 sequence reads: CASSGQLRGTDNSPLHF. For the CDR3, the DNA is TGTGCCAGCAGTGGGCAGTTACGGGGAACGGATAATTCACCCCTCCACTTT.

V is TRBV6-5 and J is TRBJ2-5; 10 bases match TRBD1. The length of the CDR3 is 15 residues. In germline, CDR1 is MNHEY, CDR2 SVGAGI. V was clipped by 9 bases and J by 6 bases; unmatched bases: 13. The CDR3 DNA is TGTGCCAGTTCCCAGGGACAGGGGTTCTTCCAGACCCAGTACTTC. Translating gives CASSQGQGFFQTQYF.

In this sample, this clone turned up once. The gene calls are TRBV19 and TRBJ2-3, with D possibly matching TRBD1 (6 bases). Trimming pared 3 bases from V and 6 bases from J, leaving 16 bases between. The CDR3 is made up of 15 amino acids. Per the germline V gene, CDR1 is LNHDA and CDR2 is SQIVND (reference sequence). The CDR3 nucleotides read TGTGCCAGTAGTATCGGTCAGGTGGGGGCCGATACGCAGTATTTT. This encodes CASSIGQVGADTQYF.

This sequence joins TRBV28 and TRBJ2-7; D is undetermined. This CDR3 is 14 amino acids long. Germline V CDR1 and CDR2: MDHEN, SYDVKM. V lost 3 bases and J lost 8, with 17 bases in between. Written as DNA, the CDR3 is TGTGCCAGCAGTTTCCCCGGCCAAGCGATCAAGCAGTACTTC. Its translation is CASSFPGQAIKQYF.

V and J are TRBV10-2 and TRBJ1-2, with TRBD1 identical over 9 bases. CDR1 is WSHSY and CDR2 is SAAADI in the germline V gene. The CDR3 runs 14 residues. V shed 6 bases and J 8 bases; nucleotides not matched to a gene: 10. CDR3 coding DNA: TGCGCCAGCAGGGGGACAGGGAGCTTCGGGGGCTACACCTTC. Protein product: CASRGTGSFGGYTF.

The chain employs TRBV2 and TRBJ1-6; tentatively, D is TRBD1 (5 bases). V dropped 3 bases and J dropped 15 bases, with 15 bases sitting between them. The V gene's germline CDR1 is SNHLY and CDR2 FYNNEI. The CDR3 extends over 13 amino acids. Here the CDR3 DNA reads TGTGCCAGCAGTGAGGGCAGGGAAGGCCTCCTCCACTTT. Amino acids: CASSEGREGLLHF. Drawing the rest from reference TRBV2 and TRBJ1-6, the complete variable domain is EPEVTQTPSHQVTQMGQEVILRCVPISNHLYFYWYRQILGQKVEFLVSFYNNEISEKSEIFDDQFSVERPDGSNFTLKIRSTKLEDSAMYFCASSEGREGLLHFGNGTRLTVT.

The chain is built from TRBV9 and TRBJ2-7; tentatively, D is TRBD2 (5 bases). Germline CDR1 is SGDLS and CDR2 is YYNGEE. The CDR3 spans 13 residues. Trimming shortened V by 0 bases and J by 5 bases, and 9 bases separated the two germline ends. The CDR3 DNA reads as TGTGCCAGCAGCGTAGGGCCCGGGAACGAGCAGTACTTC. Protein product: CASSVGPGNEQYF.

V and J are TRBV3-1 (or the pseudogene TRBV3-2) and TRBJ2-7; D is tentatively TRBD1 or TRBD2 (5 bases each). V was pared by 4 bases and J by 3 bases, with 13 bases between. From germline, CDR1 is LGHDT and CDR2 YNNKEL (reference sequence). This CDR3 contains 14 residues. DNA for the CDR3: TGTGCCAGCAGCCCAGGGAGTCCCCACTACGAGCAGTACTTC. Protein: CASSPGSPHYEQYF.

V gene TRBV7-2 combines with J gene TRBJ2-7, with a weak D call TRBD2 (6 bases). V was trimmed by 5 bases and J by 1 base, leaving 9 bases between them. The length of the CDR3 is 13 residues. Germline assignment: CDR1 SGHTA and CDR2 FQGNSA. The CDR3 protein is CASSRLVSYEQYF. CDR3 DNA sequence: TGTGCCAGCAGCCGACTAGTGTCCTACGAGCAGTACTTC.

The V gene is TRBV11-2, the J gene TRBJ1-2, with 7 nucleotides matching TRBD1. Germline-derived CDR1 and CDR2 are SGHAT and FQNNGV. The V and J ends lost 5 bases and 2 bases, in that order; junction bases with no gene match: 5. The CDR3 runs 14 residues. The CDR3 DNA follows: TGTGCCAGCAGCATCCTCAGGGGGAACTATGGCTACACCTTC. It encodes CASSILRGNYGYTF.

V usage is TRBV5-1 and J usage is TRBJ2-1; D gene ambiguous. V was cut by 4 bases and J by 8 bases, with 13 bases left in between. CDR3 length: 13 residues. Germline V gene sequence: CDR1 SGHRS, CDR2 YFSETQ. DNA for the CDR3: TGCGCCAGCAGCCCGGCGGCGCGTGATGAGCAGTTCTTC. This translates into CASSPAARDEQFF.

V and J are TRBV9 and TRBJ1-4; D is unclear. Trimming pared 4 bases from V and 8 bases from J, leaving 18 bases between. CDR1 and CDR2 (germline): SGDLS, YYNGEE. The CDR3 runs 15 residues. The CDR3 sequence: CASSPTWVLREKLFF. CDR3 DNA: TGTGCCAGCAGCCCGACTTGGGTGTTACGAGAAAAACTGTTTTTT. Variable domain in full (rest from reference TRBV9 and TRBJ1-4): DSGVTQTPKHLITATGQRVTLRCSPRSGDLSVYWYQQSLDQGLQFLIQYYNGEERAKGNILERFSAQQFPDLHSELNLSSLELGDSALYFCASSPTWVLREKLFFGSGTQLSVL.

This clone has a single count. V is TRBV5-8 and J is TRBJ1-5; D is perhaps TRBD1 (6 bases). The V end was cut by 4 bases, the J end by 5 bases, with 19 bases between. The CDR3 is 16 residues long. The V gene's germline CDR1 is SGHTS and CDR2 YDEGEE. The CDR3 here is CASSRLGGRGHQPQHF. The CDR3 DNA sequence: TGTGCCAGCAGCCGTTTGGGCGGCAGGGGTCATCAGCCCCAGCATTTT.

This rearrangement joins TRBV7-2 to TRBJ1-5; D is unresolved. The CDR3 extends over 17 amino acids. Between the trimmed V and J ends, which lost 1 base and 2 bases, there was a span of 15 bases. Germline CDR1 SGHTA, CDR2 FQGNSA. The CDR3 DNA reads as TGTGCCAGCAGCTTAGGGCTGGGCTCCCTAGGCAATCAGCCCCAGCATTTT. Its translation: CASSLGLGSLGNQPQHF.

The CDR3 here is CASSLNRGSYEQYF. CDR3 nucleotides: TGTGCCAGCAGCTTGAACAGGGGGTCCTACGAGCAGTACTTC. J is TRBJ2-7 and V is TRBV5-5, with 8 nucleotides matching TRBD1. The CDR3 sequence is 14 residues long. V trimming: 1 base; J trimming: 1 base; junction bases outside the gene matches: 1. Germline assignment: CDR1 SGHKS and CDR2 YYEKEE (reference sequence).

The chain combines TRBV5-1 with TRBJ2-7; TRBD2 aligns across 11 bases. The CDR3 has 17 residues. Germline-derived CDR1 and CDR2 are SGHRS and YFSETQ. Germline trimming cut 0 bases from V and 2 bases from J; bases unmatched to any gene: 7. The CDR3 bases are TGCGCCAGCAGCTTGGGGGCCGAGACTAGCGGGGCCTACGAGCAGTACTTC. Its protein product is CASSLGAETSGAYEQYF.

CDR3 region: CASSIFSGRKIYGYTF. CDR3 DNA sequence: TGTGCCAGTAGTATTTTTTCCGGACGGAAGATATATGGCTACACCTTC. The V and J genes are TRBV19 and TRBJ1-2; D unresolved. Germline CDR1 reads LNHDA; CDR2 reads SQIVND (reference sequence). V was cut by 3 bases and J by 5 bases, with 19 bases left in between. This CDR3 has 16 residues. Drawing the rest from reference TRBV19 and TRBJ1-2, the complete variable domain is DGGITQSPKYLFRKEGQNVTLSCEQNLNHDAMYWYRQDPGQGLRLIYYSQIVNDFQKGDIAEGYSVSREKKESFPLTVTSAQKNPTAFYLCASSIFSGRKIYGYTFGSGTRLTVV.

This rearrangement joins TRBV7-9 to TRBJ1-5; 7 positions agree with TRBD1. The CDR3 has 13 amino acids. Germline V lookup: CDR1 SEHNR, CDR2 FQNEAQ (reference sequence). With 2 bases clipped from V and 7 bases from J, the junction kept 2 bases outside the gene matches. The CDR3 region is CASSLSGGQPQHF. Here the CDR3 DNA reads TGTGCCAGCAGCTTATCAGGGGGGCAGCCCCAGCATTTT.

The genes are TRBV2 and TRBJ1-1; D possibly corresponds to TRBD1 (6 bases). In germline, CDR1 is SNHLY, CDR2 FYNNEI. The germline V and J ends were trimmed by 7 bases and 4 bases, with 13 bases remaining between them. The CDR3 loop spans 13 amino acids. DNA for the CDR3: TGTGCCAGCAACACAGGGCGGGGCACTGAAGCTTTCTTT. It codes for CASNTGRGTEAFF.

The chain links TRBV19 to TRBJ1-1; D may be TRBD1 (5 bases). Germline CDR1 is LNHDA and CDR2 is SQIVND (reference sequence). Trimming stripped 7 bases from V and 10 bases from J, with 16 bases between. The CDR3 is 12 residues long. The DNA for the CDR3 is TGTGCCAGTACCTACGAGGGGACGGTAGCTTTCTTT. This gives the protein CASTYEGTVAFF. Variable domain in full (rest from reference TRBV19 and TRBJ1-1): DGGITQSPKYLFRKEGQNVTLSCEQNLNHDAMYWYRQDPGQGLRLIYYSQIVNDFQKGDIAEGYSVSREKKESFPLTVTSAQKNPTAFYLCASTYEGTVAFFGQGTRLTVV.

The chain uses TRBV15 and TRBJ1-5, with D tentatively TRBD1 (6 bases). CDR3 length: 17 residues. Germline V gene sequence: CDR1 LNHNV, CDR2 YYDKDF (reference sequence). The V end was cut by 0 bases, the J end by 0 bases, with 12 bases between. The CDR3 loop reads CATSRDQGFDSNQPQHF. In DNA form, the CDR3 reads TGTGCCACCAGCAGAGACCAGGGGTTTGATAGCAATCAGCCCCAGCATTTT.

This rearrangement joins TRBV7-9 to TRBJ2-7; 8 bases fit TRBD2. V lost 2 bases, J lost 4 bases, and 10 bases stayed unmatched. Germline CDR1 SEHNR, CDR2 FQNEAQ (reference sequence). CDR3 length: 16 amino acids. This chain's CDR3 is CASSLYTGTRSYEQYF. For the CDR3, the DNA is TGTGCCAGCAGCTTATATACCGGGACTAGATCTTACGAGCAGTACTTC.

This clone was detected once. The chain couples TRBV9 to TRBJ1-6, with D maybe TRBD1 (6 bases). Germline loops: CDR1 SGDLS, CDR2 YYNGEE. Trimming took 1 base from V and 2 from J, leaving 10 bases between them. This CDR3 contains 16 residues. The CDR3 DNA follows: TGTGCCAGCAGCGTAAGCGGGGGCCCCTATAATTCACCCCTCCACTTT. Protein sequence: CASSVSGGPYNSPLHF.

This rearrangement joins TRBV7-9 to TRBJ1-3; D might be TRBD1 (6 bases). Trimming stripped 5 bases from V and 2 bases from J, with 10 bases between. CDR3 length: 14 amino acids. Germline lookup yields CDR1 SEHNR and CDR2 FQNEAQ (reference sequence). The CDR3 DNA sequence: TGTGCCAGCAGCCCGGGACAACCTGGAAACACCATATATTTT. Translation: CASSPGQPGNTIYF.

This chain links TRBV19 with TRBJ1-2; D is unresolved. Germline assignment: CDR1 LNHDA and CDR2 SQIVND (reference sequence). The CDR3 totals 12 residues. V lost 6 bases and J lost 5, with 10 bases in between. CDR3 protein: CASRRELYGYTF. The CDR3 nucleotides read TGTGCCAGTAGAAGGGAACTATATGGCTACACCTTC. The full variable domain, in which reference TRBV19 and TRBJ1-2 provide the parts outside the CDR3, is DGGITQSPKYLFRKEGQNVTLSCEQNLNHDAMYWYRQDPGQGLRLIYYSQIVNDFQKGDIAEGYSVSREKKESFPLTVTSAQKNPTAFYLCASRRELYGYTFGSGTRLTVV.